This T cell receptor beta chain emerged from a study of CD8 T cells in Susac syndrome (dated 2019 in TCRdb). Turning to the overall study: Whether CD8+ T cell activation and differentiation in Susac syndrome was antigen driven was tested using repertoire sequencing. Clonality of the CD8+ T cell repertoire was compared between roughly 13 healthy donors, around 14 Susac syndrome patients and around 16 multiple sclerosis patients. What the research found in general, with its limitations: The number of individuals in the TCR sequencing and HLA analysis was recognized as being relatively small.

Turning to this clonotype: Its antigen is unknown. No clone much larger than this one lies a single base away; base qualities are absent.

Peripheral blood CD8+ and CD4+ T cells from healthy donors, Susac syndrome patients and multiple sclerosis patients were profiled using high-throughput TCR beta sequencing. Healthy donors were included as age- and sex-matched controls. Bulk CD8+ and CD4+ T cells were purified by magnetic negative isolation, whereas CD8+ TEMRA cells were enriched by FACS. Blood was drawn into EDTA tubes, processed within 24 hours, and PBMCs were isolated by density gradient centrifugation. PBMCs destined for TCR sequencing were cryopreserved in liquid nitrogen and later thawed in a 37 °C water bath. Purity of sorted or isolated CD4+, CD8+ and CD8+ TEMRA cells was at least 90%. The CDR3 runs 14 amino acids, cysteine and phenylalanine included. The retained sequence is limited to the CDR3, 42 bases, with the frame set at the first base. For CDR1 and CDR2, the germline V gene lists MNHEY and SVGAGI. Relative to germline, V is missing 6 bases and J is missing 7 bases, with 5 bases of the junction outside any gene match.

RNA was extracted using the RNeasy kit, and roughly 0.5 to 1 microgram was reverse transcribed with random hexamers. TCR beta CDR3 regions were amplified with the immunoSEQ multiplex PCR assay covering 54 Vbeta and 13 Jbeta segments. To correct PCR amplification bias, a synthetic template baseline was used for both primer optimization and computational correction. The original methods were these. Reads were annotated to V, D and J genes per IMGT and analyzed with immunoSEQ Analyzer, keeping only productive sequences. Clonality was computed as one minus Shannon entropy normalized by log2 of the number of productive unique sequences. For each patient and control, public and private clones were evaluated among the 100 most prevalent clones. Clones were defined as Susac-specific if absent from the healthy and MS cohorts, from roughly 1,100 published viral clones and from other ImmuneACCESS disease sequences. The public reads were quality trimmed at Q25 with fastp and then assembled into clones with MiXCR by TCRdb, keeping productive beta chains. Rows with a matching CDR3 protein are joined into one entry that keeps the most common DNA and genes. The V and J calls follow TCRdb's processing rather than the paper's. The sample table contains 25,000 to 30,000 distinct CDR3 sequences; only one count was recorded for less than 95% of them. The ten top clones hold 0.27% of the sample.

The sequence is built from TRBV6-5 and TRBJ1-6; 8 nucleotides in the junction match TRBD1. This clonotype was sampled from a human donor in good health. The sequenced sample consisted of CD8+ T cells from PBMCs. The nucleotides read TGTGCCAGCAGCTGGGACAGGCTCAATTCACCCCTCCACTTT. Its product reads: CASSWDRLNSPLHF.